Listed here is a single TCR beta chain. Its antigen is still unknown. The data were obtained in a study of CD8 T cells in Susac syndrome. Study at large: Within the sequenced group of Susac syndrome patients, over five showed active disease and roughly 8 were in remission.

A quantity of about 0.45 to 1 ug RNA underwent reverse transcription using random hexamers. MiXCR, applied by TCRdb to the immunoSEQ multiplex PCR reads, yields one record per CDR3 protein. In the table there are about 180,000 distinct CDR3 sequences, about 95% of which are singletons. The T cells that were sequenced for TCR beta were CD8+ and CD4+ cells from blood. CDR3 size: 13 residues. Trimming took 3 bases from V and 9 from J, leaving 12 bases between them. CDR1 and CDR2 (germline): KGHSH, LQKENI. Whole-study results and caveats: The CD4+ T cell repertoires in Susac syndrome did not show any clonal expansion.

The specimen sequenced was CD4+ T cells from PBMCs. The receptor was derived from a human donor with Susac syndrome. The chain couples TRBV18 to TRBJ2-1; TRBD2 is a possible D gene (5 bases). The CDR3 here is CASSPAGVGEQFF. The CDR3, as DNA: TGTGCCAGCTCACCCGCCGGGGTAGGTGAGCAGTTCTTC.